Listed here are 22 T cell receptor beta chains from one sample, sequenced in a study of CXCR3-negative and CXCR3-positive naive CD8 T cells. Overall study findings and caveats: CXCR3-positive naive cells had TRB CDR3s that were more hydrophobic than CXCR3-negative naive cells had.

UMI-labeled 5' RACE yielded the TRB cDNA libraries. One entry per CDR3 protein, without DNA, is what TCRdb gives after re-calling the 5' RACE reads. Found here are tens of thousands of distinct CDR3 sequences; the top ten clones hold about 0.62%. These receptors lack a known antigen. The specimen was naive CXCR3+ CD8+ T cells from blood. The subset denotes: CD45RO-CCR7+CD27+CD95- naive CD8+ T cells expressing CXCR3 (TNR3+). All receptors derive from a human donor in good health. Some clones in this sample may be carry-over from other donors' samples.

This chain joins TRBV28 and TRBJ1-5; TCRdb returns TRBD1, unconfirmable since there is no DNA. Per the germline V gene, CDR1 is MDHEN and CDR2 is SYDVKM. The CDR3 runs to 14 residues. CDR3: CASSLLGVNQPQHF.

This chain joins TRBV5-1 and TRBJ2-1. The germline V gene encodes CDR1 SGHRS and CDR2 YFSETQ. The length of the CDR3 is 16 residues. The CDR3 region is CASSLVSYASDNEQFF. The variable domain in full, with the rest retrieved from reference TRBV5-1 and TRBJ2-1, is KAGVTQTPRYLIKTRGQQVTLSCSPISGHRSVSWYQQTPGQGLQFLFEYFSETQRNKGNFPGRFSGRQFSNSRSEMNVSTLELGDSALYLCASSLVSYASDNEQFFGPGTRLTVL.

The chain uses TRBV12-3 or TRBV12-4 and TRBJ1-6. The CDR3 runs 14 residues. CDR3 in amino acids: CASSSEATNSPHHF.

V usage is TRBV7-9 and J usage is TRBJ2-7. The CDR3 runs 15 residues. Germline CDR1 SEHNR, CDR2 FQNEAQ (reference sequence). The CDR3: CASSFSEGLPYEQYF.

The chain has TRBV5-1 and TRBJ2-7; TCRdb's D call, TRBD2, is unchecked because there is no DNA. CDR1 is SGHRS, CDR2 YFSETQ, per germline. This CDR3 is built from 14 residues. The CDR3 here is CASSLGSGGYEQYF.

This CDR3 reads CASSSGGGYTF. This chain connects TRBV7-9 to TRBJ1-2; checking the TCRdb D call of TRBD1 is not possible without DNA. CDR3 length equals 11 residues. Germline lookup yields CDR1 SEHNR and CDR2 FQNEAQ (reference sequence).

The rearrangement joins TRBV7-8 to TRBJ2-3. CDR3 length: 14 residues. The germline CDR1 and CDR2 sequences are SGHVS and FQNEAQ. CDR3 in amino acids: CASSLERFADTQYF.

V is TRBV5-6 and J is TRBJ2-2; the D call from TCRdb, TRBD1, cannot be confirmed without DNA. CDR1 is SGHDT and CDR2 is YYEEEE in the germline V gene. The CDR3 consists of 13 residues. The CDR3 spells CASSSLGAGELFF.

The chain employs TRBV10-3 and TRBJ2-3; the TCRdb D gene call, TRBD2, has no DNA to confirm it. Germline loops: CDR1 ENHRY, CDR2 SYGVKD. The CDR3 spans 14 residues. The CDR3 region is CATGLAANLDTQHF.

The chain joins TRBV5-1 to TRBJ2-7; lacking DNA, the TRBD2 call made by TCRdb goes unchecked. This CDR3 is 16 amino acids long. In germline, CDR1 is SGHRS, CDR2 YFSETQ. CDR3: CASSSDTSGRPREQYF.

The chain combines TRBV7-7 with TRBJ1-1. Germline CDR1 reads SSHAT; CDR2 reads FNYEAQ (reference sequence). The CDR3 is 13 amino acids. The chain's CDR3 is CASSLAENTEAFF.

CDR3 sequence reads: CASTFLSTEDTQYF. The chain joins TRBV6-1 to TRBJ2-3. The V gene's germline CDR1 is MNHNS and CDR2 SASEGT. The CDR3 spans 14 residues.

The chain employs TRBV5-1 and TRBJ2-3. CDR1 is SGHRS and CDR2 is YFSETQ in the germline V gene. The CDR3 is made up of 15 amino acids. This CDR3 is CASSLATNIFDTQYF.

The V gene is TRBV7-6, the J gene TRBJ2-1; absent DNA, TCRdb's TRBD2 call cannot be checked. Germline-derived CDR1 and CDR2 are SGHVS and FNYEAQ. This CDR3 comprises 16 residues. The CDR3 protein is CASSASGLRSNNEQFF. Looking up the rest from reference TRBV7-6 and TRBJ2-1 gives the full variable domain: GAGVSQSPRYKVTKRGQDVALRCDPISGHVSLYWYRQALGQGPEFLTYFNYEAQQDKSGLPNDRFSAERPEGSISTLTIQRTEQRDSAMYRCASSASGLRSNNEQFFGPGTRLTVL.

The chain employs TRBV6-2 or TRBV6-3 and TRBJ1-2. There are 13 residues in the CDR3. Germline assignment: CDR1 MNHEY and CDR2 SVGEGT. CDR3 sequence: CASSYKQYYGYTF.

The chain recombines TRBV28 with TRBJ1-1. Germline lookup yields CDR1 MDHEN and CDR2 SYDVKM. This CDR3 is 16 amino acids long. CDR3 residues: CASSFLSDRWNTEAFF.

This chain joins TRBV2 and TRBJ2-5; TCRdb designates TRBD2, a call that cannot be tested without DNA. In germline, CDR1 is SNHLY, CDR2 FYNNEI. The CDR3 runs to 16 residues. CDR3 amino acids: CASSGRLAGRQETQYF.

The gene calls are TRBV20-1 and TRBJ2-2; TCRdb's D gene call, TRBD1, goes unchecked for lack of DNA. This CDR3 has 14 amino acids. The V gene's germline CDR1 is DFQATT and CDR2 SNEGSKA (reference sequence). CDR3 sequence: CSASPPVNTGELFF.

The CDR3 loop is CASSLRSLQGSYEQYF. This chain connects TRBV5-6 to TRBJ2-7; TCRdb lists TRBD1, though no DNA is available to test this call. This CDR3 has 16 residues. CDR1 SGHDT and CDR2 YYEEEE come from the germline V gene.

The CDR3 protein is CASSTRDRGFNEQYF. The chain couples TRBV28 to TRBJ2-7; no DNA is available, so the TRBD1 call from TCRdb remains unchecked. Germline CDR1 MDHEN, CDR2 SYDVKM. The CDR3 spans 15 residues.

The genes are TRBV5-1 and TRBJ2-7; without DNA, the TCRdb call of TRBD1 cannot be checked. Germline V CDR1 and CDR2: SGHRS, YFSETQ. The CDR3 runs 13 residues. The CDR3 is CASRHNQGYEQYF.

V gene TRBV4-1 combines with J gene TRBJ1-1. The CDR3 spans 14 residues. Germline V gene data show CDR1 as MGHRA and CDR2 as YSYEKL. CDR3 protein: CASSQAGSDTEAFF.